This TCR beta chain was documented in a study of neurological immune-mediated disorders. The CDR3 contains 14 residues. Deletions cut 2 bases from V and 12 bases from J, with 17 bases between. TCRdb fed the 5' RACE reads into MiXCR, producing one record per CDR3 protein. The top ten clones hold 2.5% to 3% of a sample with around 68,000 distinct CDR3 sequences, over 4% of them seen once. From 2 million PBMCs stored at -80 C, the unsorted libraries were generated. Details on this clonotype: A much larger clone is a single base away; this may be a read error.

This receptor was obtained from a man over 45 with multiple sclerosis. Material for sequencing was PBMCs. This chain joins TRBV12-3 or TRBV12-4 and TRBJ2-1; D possibly matches TRBD1 or TRBD2 (6 bases each). The CDR3 bases are TGTGCCAGCAGTTTACGAGGGGGGAATTTATGGCAGTTCTTC. Translation gives CASSLRGGNLWQFF.